The 6 T cell receptor beta chains given below trace back to one sample, sequenced in a study of CD8 T cells in ankylosing spondylitis. TCRdb re-called the 5' RACE reads through MiXCR, storing one row per CDR3 protein. The sample holds about 340,000 distinct CDR3 sequences, 20% to 25% seen once. The sample consisted of blood, either unsorted or a sorted T cell fraction (not recorded which). All receptors come from a male donor with ankylosing spondylitis or in good health (not recorded which).

The gene calls are TRBV10-3 and TRBJ2-7; 10 nucleotides agree with TRBD2. CDR1 and CDR2 (germline): ENHRY, SYGVKD. V was pared by 11 bases and J by 0 bases, with 10 bases of the junction left unmatched. The CDR3 loop spans 15 amino acids. The CDR3 sequence: CAVGLADTSSYEQYF. The CDR3 bases are TGTGCCGTCGGACTAGCGGACACGAGCTCCTACGAGCAGTACTTC.

The sample holds a few counts of this clonotype. The V call is TRBV5-1, the J call TRBJ2-5, with D possibly being TRBD1 or TRBD2 (5 bases each). CDR3 size: 15 residues. Between the trimmed V and J ends, which lost 0 bases and 5 bases, there was a span of 14 bases. Per the germline V gene, CDR1 is SGHRS and CDR2 is YFSETQ. The CDR3 nucleotides are TGCGCCAGCAGCTTGGAGAGGGGCAGGGCGGAGACCCAGTACTTC. Encoded protein: CASSLERGRAETQYF.

This clonotype was observed a few times. This chain uses TRBV12-3 or TRBV12-4 with TRBJ2-7; 10 bases are a match to TRBD2. With V trimmed by 8 bases and J by 6 bases, 10 bases remained unmatched. The CDR3 has 14 amino acids. In nucleotides, the CDR3 is TGTGCCAGCTGCTTTGGGCTAGCGGGGGTCGAGCAGTACTTC. Its protein is CASCFGLAGVEQYF.

This clonotype was seen more than once but under ten times. The chain couples TRBV20-1 to TRBJ2-1; the match to TRBD1 covers 7 bases. The CDR3 extends over 14 amino acids. With V trimmed by 5 bases and J by 4 bases, 8 bases remained unmatched. Germline V gene lookup returns CDR1 DFQATT and CDR2 SNEGSKA (reference sequence). This CDR3 is CSAPGTETYNEQFF. CDR3 DNA sequence: TGCAGTGCTCCCGGGACAGAGACATACAATGAGCAGTTCTTC.

This clonotype was counted between two and nine times. The J gene is TRBJ1-2, the V gene TRBV9, with 10 bases fitting TRBD1. Looked up from germline, CDR1 is SGDLS and CDR2 is YYNGEE. Trimming at V came to 4 bases and at J to 8 bases, leaving 5 bases not matched to a gene. The CDR3 runs to 13 residues. The DNA for the CDR3 is TGTGCCAGCAGCTCTGGGACAGGGGACGGCTACACCTTC. It encodes CASSSGTGDGYTF.

The genes are TRBV27 and TRBJ2-2; no clear D gene. Trimming left V 3 bases short and J 4 bases short, with 12 bases between. This CDR3 is 15 amino acids long. CDR1 and CDR2 (germline): MNHEY, SMNVEV (reference sequence). CDR3 in amino acids: CASSFGNTVTGELFF. The CDR3 DNA reads TGTGCCAGCAGTTTTGGTAACACAGTCACCGGGGAGCTGTTTTTT.